The 25 T cell receptor beta chains reported below all come from one sample, sequenced in a study of OX40 agonist ivuxolimab in advanced cancers. Using immunoSEQ multiplex PCR, the repertoire was profiled, and TCRdb retains in-frame clones only, with some absent. The sample has 60,000 to 65,000 clones, about 85% seen once. Specimen: CD4+ or CD8+ T cells sorted from blood, collected in a trial of the OX40 agonist ivuxolimab. These receptors were obtained from an adult with an advanced solid tumor such as melanoma, head and neck, liver or kidney cancer.

The V and J genes are TRBV18 and TRBJ2-7; 9 positions agree with TRBD1. This CDR3 is built from 15 residues. Germline lookup yields CDR1 KGHSH and CDR2 LQKENI. With V trimmed by 2 bases and J by 3 bases, 5 bases remained unmatched. The CDR3 DNA sequence: TGTGCCAGCTCACCATTCGGACAGGGGTACTACGAGCAGTACTTC. Translated: CASSPFGQGYYEQYF.

J is TRBJ2-1 and V is TRBV5-4; D perhaps matches TRBD2 (6 bases). The CDR3 spans 16 residues. V dropped 4 bases and J dropped 7 bases, with 21 bases sitting between them. Germline CDR1 SGHNT, CDR2 YYREEE (reference sequence). In DNA, the CDR3 is TGTGCCAGCAGCCCCGGTGGAGGGCAAACCTGGAATGAGCAGTTCTTC. This sequence encodes CASSPGGGQTWNEQFF.

The rearrangement links TRBV6-5 to TRBJ1-1; a possible D gene is TRBD1 (5 bases). The V and J ends lost 7 bases and 3 bases respectively, with 12 bases between them. CDR1 is MNHEY, CDR2 SVGAGI, per germline. This CDR3 contains 13 residues. Here the CDR3 reads CASILSGDTEAFF. The CDR3 DNA reads TGTGCCAGCATTTTGTCGGGGGACACTGAAGCTTTCTTT.

The chain employs TRBV11-3 and TRBJ2-5; D possibly uses TRBD1 or TRBD2 (6 bases each). Germline assignment: CDR1 SGHNT and CDR2 YENEEA. The CDR3 contains 13 residues. Trimming removed 5 bases from V and 4 bases from J, with 11 bases in between. The CDR3, as DNA: TGTGCCAGCAGCAAAGGGGGAGGAGAGACCCAGTACTTC. Protein sequence: CASSKGGGETQYF.

This chain joins TRBV7-9 and TRBJ1-1; D gene uncertain. Germline assignment: CDR1 SEHNR and CDR2 FQNEAQ (reference sequence). Deletions cut 3 bases from V and 0 bases from J, with 17 bases between. There are 17 residues in the CDR3. DNA of the CDR3: TGTGCCAGCAGCTTTTTAGGGCAGTATTATATGAACACTGAAGCTTTCTTT. Protein product: CASSFLGQYYMNTEAFF.

This chain uses TRBV7-3 with TRBJ2-3; D is undetermined. V lost 0 bases and J 0 bases, leaving 4 bases between the germline ends. CDR1 and CDR2 from the germline V gene are SGHTA and FQGTGA. The CDR3 sequence is 14 residues long. CDR3 sequence: CASSLTASTDTQYF. In DNA, the CDR3 is TGTGCCAGCAGCTTAACGGCTAGCACAGATACGCAGTATTTT.

This clone was counted a few times. The chain has TRBV6-1 and TRBJ2-7, with 9 bases that match TRBD1. This CDR3 region has 14 residues. Germline loops: CDR1 MNHNS, CDR2 SASEGT. J was trimmed by 2 bases and V by 6 bases; bases with no gene match: 5. CDR3 region: CASSAGTGPYEQYF. CDR3 coding DNA: TGTGCCAGCAGCGCCGGGACAGGGCCCTACGAGCAGTACTTC.

The chain combines TRBV10-3 with TRBJ2-7; 9 nucleotides match TRBD2. The germline V gene encodes CDR1 ENHRY and CDR2 SYGVKD. V shed 6 bases, J shed 9 bases, and the junction held 12 bases outside the gene matches. The CDR3 covers 14 residues. DNA for the CDR3: TGTGCCATCAGCAAAACCGGGACTAGCTTCGGGCAGTACTTC. It specifies CAISKTGTSFGQYF.

The V and J genes are TRBV5-1 and TRBJ2-5; 7 bases line up with TRBD1. The germline V gene encodes CDR1 SGHRS and CDR2 YFSETQ. V shed 1 base, J shed 2 bases, and the junction held 5 bases outside the gene matches. CDR3 length: 15 amino acids. CDR3 region: CASSLTGTVQETQYF. The CDR3 region has the DNA TGCGCCAGCAGCTTGACCGGGACAGTTCAAGAGACCCAGTACTTC.

The V gene is TRBV7-9, the J gene TRBJ1-1, with 11 bases identical to TRBD1. V was pared by 5 bases and J by 4 bases, with 3 bases of the junction left unmatched. In germline, CDR1 is SEHNR, CDR2 FQNEAQ (reference sequence). The CDR3 runs 14 residues. This CDR3 is CASSQGQGVTEAFF. The CDR3 coding sequence is TGTGCCAGCAGCCAGGGACAGGGGGTCACTGAAGCTTTCTTT.

This sequence joins TRBV27 and TRBJ1-5; D not certain. This CDR3 has 15 amino acids. The germline CDR1 and CDR2 sequences are MNHEY and SMNVEV (reference sequence). The V and J ends lost 5 bases and 3 bases respectively, with 14 bases between them. CDR3 amino acids: CASSPIPLANQPQHF. CDR3 in DNA: TGTGCCAGCAGTCCGATCCCCCTGGCCAATCAGCCCCAGCATTTT.

This clone was found once. The chain links TRBV23-1 to TRBJ1-4, with a tentative D call TRBD1 (5 bases). Being an ORF, TRBV23-1 has a function that is uncertain. The CDR3 totals 14 residues. V was clipped by 8 bases and J by 8 bases, with 18 bases between them. The CDR3 loop is CASRPQGGQEKLFF. The CDR3 DNA follows: TGCGCCAGCCGCCCGCAGGGAGGGCAAGAAAAACTGTTTTTT.

CDR3 DNA sequence: TGTGCCAGTAGTGTGACAGGGGTGAGCACTGAAGCTTTCTTT. This translates into CASSVTGVSTEAFF. The chain joins TRBV19 to TRBJ1-1; 8 bases are shared with TRBD1. With 5 bases clipped from V and 4 bases from J, the junction kept 6 bases outside the gene matches. The CDR3 consists of 14 residues. Germline CDR1 LNHDA, CDR2 SQIVND (reference sequence).

The genes are TRBV15 and TRBJ1-2; 9 bases are a match to TRBD1. V shed 0 bases, J shed 4 bases, and the junction held 3 bases outside the gene matches. CDR1 and CDR2 from the germline V gene are LNHNV and YYDKDF (reference sequence). This CDR3 contains 15 residues. CDR3 in amino acids: CATSRDTGGTYGYTF. Here the CDR3 DNA reads TGTGCCACCAGCAGAGACACAGGGGGCACCTATGGCTACACCTTC. Full variable domain (remainder filled in from reference TRBV15 and TRBJ1-2): DAMVIQNPRYQVTQFGKPVTLSCSQTLNHNVMYWYQQKSSQAPKLLFHYYDKDFNNEADTPDNFQSRRPNTSFCFLDIRSPGLGDTAMYLCATSRDTGGTYGYTFGSGTRLTVV.

In its sample, this clone was seen once. The chain joins TRBV11-2 to TRBJ2-1; the D gene could be TRBD1 or TRBD2 (6 bases each). V lost 4 bases to trimming and J lost 6 bases, with 13 bases between them. This CDR3 contains 14 residues. Germline V gives CDR1 SGHAT, CDR2 FQNNGV. The CDR3 bases are TGTGCCAGCAGCTCTTTGAGGGGGGCCAATGAGCAGTTCTTC. This codes for CASSSLRGANEQFF.

The chain couples TRBV6-6 to TRBJ2-4; D remains ambiguous. Trimming stripped 5 bases from V and 3 bases from J, with 8 bases between. The CDR3 loop spans 13 amino acids. Per the germline V gene, CDR1 is MNHNY and CDR2 is SVGAGI (reference sequence). CDR3 in amino acids: CASSKDGKNIQYF. As DNA, the CDR3 is TGTGCCAGCAGTAAGGACGGCAAAAACATTCAGTACTTC.

The chain employs TRBV4-1 and TRBJ2-7; D is undetermined. Per the germline V gene, CDR1 is MGHRA and CDR2 is YSYEKL. This CDR3 contains 13 residues. Trimming took 1 base from V and 3 from J, leaving 7 bases between them. CDR3 region: CASSQVQDYEQYF. The CDR3 DNA follows: TGCGCCAGCAGCCAAGTCCAAGACTACGAGCAGTACTTC.

This sequence joins TRBV19 and TRBJ2-7, with 9 nucleotides matching TRBD1. This CDR3 comprises 15 residues. Losses at the gene ends were 4 bases for V and 6 bases for J; bases not matched to a gene: 10. Per germline, CDR1 LNHDA and CDR2 SQIVND (reference sequence). CDR3 bases: TGTGCCAGTAGTACCACCGGGACAGGGACCGGCGAGCAGTACTTC. Protein product: CASSTTGTGTGEQYF.

The chain uses TRBV28 and TRBJ2-1; D is possibly TRBD1 or TRBD2 (5 bases each). Trimming shortened V by 3 bases and J by 12 bases, and 12 bases separated the two germline ends. CDR3 size: 12 residues. CDR1 and CDR2 from the germline V gene are MDHEN and SYDVKM. The CDR3 nucleotides are TGTGCCAGCAGTTTGCCGGGGCGAGGGCAGTTCTTC. Residues: CASSLPGRGQFF.

The genes are TRBV4-1 and TRBJ1-1; 8 bases map to TRBD1. V gave up 3 bases and J gave up 0 bases; unmatched junction bases: 6. Germline CDR1 is MGHRA and CDR2 is YSYEKL. CDR3 length: 16 residues. The CDR3 loop reads CASSHPGQGLNTEAFF. The CDR3 DNA sequence: TGCGCCAGCAGCCATCCCGGACAGGGATTGAACACTGAAGCTTTCTTT.

This chain uses TRBV19 with TRBJ2-2, with a weak D call TRBD2 (6 bases). The ends were cut back, 7 bases at V and 5 bases at J, with 20 bases in the middle. Germline V CDR1 and CDR2: LNHDA, SQIVND (reference sequence). CDR3 size: 16 residues. Here the CDR3 reads CASISSRGGSTGELFF. CDR3 nucleotide sequence: TGTGCCAGTATCTCCTCGAGGGGAGGTAGTACCGGGGAGCTGTTTTTT. Looking up the rest from reference TRBV19 and TRBJ2-2 gives the full variable domain: DGGITQSPKYLFRKEGQNVTLSCEQNLNHDAMYWYRQDPGQGLRLIYYSQIVNDFQKGDIAEGYSVSREKKESFPLTVTSAQKNPTAFYLCASISSRGGSTGELFFGEGSRLTVL.

V and J are TRBV5-4 and TRBJ1-2; D gene unclear. Germline assignment: CDR1 SGHNT and CDR2 YYREEE (reference sequence). Trimming stripped 0 bases from V and 6 bases from J, with 9 bases between. The CDR3 has 13 amino acids. The CDR3 DNA follows: TGTGCCAGCAGCTTGGTTAGAGGGCATGGCTACACCTTC. It specifies CASSLVRGHGYTF.

The genes are TRBV6-1 and TRBJ1-5, with 7 bases fitting TRBD1. This CDR3 has 14 residues. V gave up 3 bases and J gave up 5 bases; unmatched junction bases: 4. From germline, CDR1 is MNHNS and CDR2 SASEGT. CDR3 in amino acids: CASSDGDRDQPQHF. The CDR3 bases are TGTGCCAGCAGTGATGGAGACAGGGATCAGCCCCAGCATTTT.

This clone was counted a few times. Here the CDR3 reads CASSHYREQYF. In DNA form, the CDR3 reads TGTGCCAGCAGCCACTACAGGGAGCAGTACTTC. This rearrangement joins TRBV7-9 to TRBJ2-7; possible D gene TRBD1, 5 bases. Per the germline V gene, CDR1 is SEHNR and CDR2 is FQNEAQ (reference sequence). The ends were cut back, 5 bases at V and 7 bases at J, with 9 bases in the middle. The CDR3 spans 11 residues.

V and J are TRBV28 and TRBJ2-7; D gene unclear. The CDR3 runs to 12 residues. V lost 3 bases and J 5 bases, leaving 8 bases between the germline ends. Germline CDR1 is MDHEN and CDR2 is SYDVKM. CDR3 amino acids: CASSFSLNEQYF. CDR3 coding DNA: TGTGCCAGCAGTTTTAGCTTAAACGAGCAGTACTTC.